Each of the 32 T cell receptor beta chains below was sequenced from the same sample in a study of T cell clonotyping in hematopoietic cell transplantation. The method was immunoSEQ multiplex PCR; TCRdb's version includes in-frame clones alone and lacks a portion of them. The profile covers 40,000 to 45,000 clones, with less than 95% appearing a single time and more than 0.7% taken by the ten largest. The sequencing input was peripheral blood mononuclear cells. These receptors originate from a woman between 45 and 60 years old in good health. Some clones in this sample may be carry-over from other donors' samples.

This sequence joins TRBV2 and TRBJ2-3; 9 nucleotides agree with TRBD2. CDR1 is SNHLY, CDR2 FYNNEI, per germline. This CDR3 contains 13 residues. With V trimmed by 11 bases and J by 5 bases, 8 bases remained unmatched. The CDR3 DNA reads TGTGCCGTAGTAGCGGGGGAAGGAGATACGCAGTATTTT. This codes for CAVVAGEGDTQYF.

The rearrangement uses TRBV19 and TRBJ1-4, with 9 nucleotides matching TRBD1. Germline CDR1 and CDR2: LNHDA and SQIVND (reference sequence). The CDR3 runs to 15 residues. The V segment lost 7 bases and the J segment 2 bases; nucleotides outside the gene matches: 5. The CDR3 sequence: CASTDRGFTNEKLFF. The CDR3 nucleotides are TGTGCCAGTACCGACAGGGGGTTCACTAATGAAAAACTGTTTTTT.

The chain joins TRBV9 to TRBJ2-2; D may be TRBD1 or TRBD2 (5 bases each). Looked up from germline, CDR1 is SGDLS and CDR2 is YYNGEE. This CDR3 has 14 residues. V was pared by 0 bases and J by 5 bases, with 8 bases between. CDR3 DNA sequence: TGTGCCAGCAGCGTAGCGGGGCGGACCGGGGAGCTGTTTTTT. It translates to CASSVAGRTGELFF.

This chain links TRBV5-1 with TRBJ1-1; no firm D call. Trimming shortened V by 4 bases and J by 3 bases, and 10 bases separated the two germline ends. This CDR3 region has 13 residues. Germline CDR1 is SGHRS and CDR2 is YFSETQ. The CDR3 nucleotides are TGCGCCAGCAGCCCGGAAACGGACACTGAAGCTTTCTTT. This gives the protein CASSPETDTEAFF.

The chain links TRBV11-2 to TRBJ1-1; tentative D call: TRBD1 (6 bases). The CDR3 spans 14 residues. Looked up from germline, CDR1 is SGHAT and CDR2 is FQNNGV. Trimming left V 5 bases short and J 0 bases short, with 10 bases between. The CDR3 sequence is CASSPWGLNTEAFF. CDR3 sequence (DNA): TGTGCCAGCAGCCCCTGGGGGCTGAACACTGAAGCTTTCTTT.

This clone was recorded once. CDR3 coding DNA: TGCAGCGTTGAAGGGACAGGGTACGAGCAGTACTTC. The encoded protein is CSVEGTGYEQYF. The chain is built from TRBV29-1 and TRBJ2-7; 8 nucleotides line up with TRBD1. The germline V gene encodes CDR1 SQVTM and CDR2 ANQGSEA. The trim removed 1 base at V and 4 bases at J, leaving 0 bases unmatched. The CDR3 loop spans 12 amino acids.

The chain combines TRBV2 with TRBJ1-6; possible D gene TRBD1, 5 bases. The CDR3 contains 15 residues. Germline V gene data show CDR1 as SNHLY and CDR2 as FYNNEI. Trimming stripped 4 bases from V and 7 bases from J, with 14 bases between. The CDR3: CASSVGHQRNSPLHF. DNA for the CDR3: TGTGCCAGCAGTGTTGGACACCAAAGGAATTCACCCCTCCACTTT.

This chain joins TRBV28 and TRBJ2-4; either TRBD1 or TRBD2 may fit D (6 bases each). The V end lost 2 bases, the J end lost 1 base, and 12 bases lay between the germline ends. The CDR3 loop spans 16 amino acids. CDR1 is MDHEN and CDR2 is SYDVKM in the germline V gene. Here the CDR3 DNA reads TGTGCCAGCAGTTTAATCGGAGGGGGGGCCAAAAACATTCAGTACTTC. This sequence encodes CASSLIGGGAKNIQYF. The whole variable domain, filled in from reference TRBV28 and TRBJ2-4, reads DVKVTQSSRYLVKRTGEKVFLECVQDMDHENMFWYRQDPGLGLRLIYFSYDVKMKEKGDIPEGYSVSREKKERFSLILESASTNQTSMYLCASSLIGGGAKNIQYFGAGTRLSVL.

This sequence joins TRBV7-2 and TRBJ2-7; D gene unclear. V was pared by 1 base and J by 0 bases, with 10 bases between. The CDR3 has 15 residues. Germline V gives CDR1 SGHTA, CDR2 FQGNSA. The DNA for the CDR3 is TGTGCCAGCAGCTTAGGTTCCAGCAGCTCCTACGAGCAGTACTTC. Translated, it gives CASSLGSSSSYEQYF.

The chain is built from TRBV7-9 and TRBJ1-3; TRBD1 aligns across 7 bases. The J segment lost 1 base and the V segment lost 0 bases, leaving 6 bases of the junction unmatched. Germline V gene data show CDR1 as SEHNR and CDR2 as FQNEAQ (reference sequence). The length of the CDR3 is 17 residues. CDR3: CASSLATGTVSGNTIYF. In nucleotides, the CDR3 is TGTGCCAGCAGCTTAGCGACCGGGACAGTTTCTGGAAACACCATATATTTT.

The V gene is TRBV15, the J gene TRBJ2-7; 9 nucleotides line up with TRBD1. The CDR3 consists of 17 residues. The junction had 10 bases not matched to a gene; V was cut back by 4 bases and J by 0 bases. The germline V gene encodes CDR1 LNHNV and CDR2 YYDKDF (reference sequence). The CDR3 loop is CATSKVAGTGSSYEQYF. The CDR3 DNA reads TGTGCCACCAGCAAAGTAGCTGGGACAGGGAGCTCCTACGAGCAGTACTTC.

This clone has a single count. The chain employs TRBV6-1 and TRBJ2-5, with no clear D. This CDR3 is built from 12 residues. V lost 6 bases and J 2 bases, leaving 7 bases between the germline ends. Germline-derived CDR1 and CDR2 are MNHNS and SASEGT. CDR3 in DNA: TGTGCCAGCAGACGGCAACAAGAGACCCAGTACTTC. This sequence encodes CASRRQQETQYF.

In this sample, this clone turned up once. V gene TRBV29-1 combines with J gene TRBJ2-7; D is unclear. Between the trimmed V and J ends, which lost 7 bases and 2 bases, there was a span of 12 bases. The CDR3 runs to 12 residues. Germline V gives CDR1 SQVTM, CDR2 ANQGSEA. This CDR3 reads CSGLTAAYEQYF. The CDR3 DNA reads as TGCAGCGGATTGACCGCAGCCTACGAGCAGTACTTC.

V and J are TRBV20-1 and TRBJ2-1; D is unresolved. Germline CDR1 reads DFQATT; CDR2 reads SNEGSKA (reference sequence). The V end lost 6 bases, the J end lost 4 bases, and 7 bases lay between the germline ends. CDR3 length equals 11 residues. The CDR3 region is CSAPRYNEQFF. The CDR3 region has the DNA TGCAGTGCACCTAGATACAATGAGCAGTTCTTC.

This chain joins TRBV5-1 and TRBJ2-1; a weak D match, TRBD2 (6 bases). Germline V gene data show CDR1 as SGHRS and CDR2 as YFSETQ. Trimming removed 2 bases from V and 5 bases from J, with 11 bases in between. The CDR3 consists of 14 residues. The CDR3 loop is CASSFRGRNNEQFF. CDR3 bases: TGCGCCAGCAGCTTTCGGGGGAGGAACAATGAGCAGTTCTTC.

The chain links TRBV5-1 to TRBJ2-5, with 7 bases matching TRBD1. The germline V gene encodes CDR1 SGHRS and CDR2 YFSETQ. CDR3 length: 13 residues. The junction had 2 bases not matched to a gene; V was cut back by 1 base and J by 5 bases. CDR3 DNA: TGCGCCAGCAGCTTGACAGGGGTCGAGACCCAGTACTTC. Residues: CASSLTGVETQYF.

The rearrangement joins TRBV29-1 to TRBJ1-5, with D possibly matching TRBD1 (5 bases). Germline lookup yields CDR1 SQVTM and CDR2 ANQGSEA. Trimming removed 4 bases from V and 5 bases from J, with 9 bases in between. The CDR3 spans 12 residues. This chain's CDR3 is CSVAGSDQPQHF. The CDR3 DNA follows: TGCAGCGTTGCAGGGTCGGATCAGCCCCAGCATTTT.

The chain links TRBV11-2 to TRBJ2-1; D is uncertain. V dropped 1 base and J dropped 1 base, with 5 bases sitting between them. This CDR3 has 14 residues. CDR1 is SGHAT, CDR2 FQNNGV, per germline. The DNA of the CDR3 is TGTGCCAGCAGCTTAGTTCGTTCCTACAATGAGCAGTTCTTC. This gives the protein CASSLVRSYNEQFF. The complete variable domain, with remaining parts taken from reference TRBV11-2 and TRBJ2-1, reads EAGVAQSPRYKIIEKRQSVAFWCNPISGHATLYWYQQILGQGPKLLIQFQNNGVVDDSQLPKDRFSAERLKGVDSTLKIQPAKLEDSAVYLCASSLVRSYNEQFFGPGTRLTVL.

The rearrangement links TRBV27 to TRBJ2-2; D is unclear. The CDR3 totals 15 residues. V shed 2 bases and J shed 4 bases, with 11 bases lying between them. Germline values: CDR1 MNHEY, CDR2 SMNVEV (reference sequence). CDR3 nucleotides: TGTGCCAGCAGTTTAAACAGCGATGGCACCGGGGAGCTGTTTTTT. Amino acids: CASSLNSDGTGELFF.

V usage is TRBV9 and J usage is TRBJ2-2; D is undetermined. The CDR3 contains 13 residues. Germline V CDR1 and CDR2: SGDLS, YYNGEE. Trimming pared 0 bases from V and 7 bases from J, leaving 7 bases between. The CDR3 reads CASSVVGIGELFF. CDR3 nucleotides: TGTGCCAGCAGCGTAGTTGGAATCGGGGAGCTGTTTTTT.

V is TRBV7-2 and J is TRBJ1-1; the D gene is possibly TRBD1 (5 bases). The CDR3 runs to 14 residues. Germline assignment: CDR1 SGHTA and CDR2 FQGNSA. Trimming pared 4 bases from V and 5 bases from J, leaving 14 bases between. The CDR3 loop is CASSYMRGDTEAFF. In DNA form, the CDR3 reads TGTGCCAGCAGCTACATGCGGGGGGATACTGAAGCTTTCTTT.

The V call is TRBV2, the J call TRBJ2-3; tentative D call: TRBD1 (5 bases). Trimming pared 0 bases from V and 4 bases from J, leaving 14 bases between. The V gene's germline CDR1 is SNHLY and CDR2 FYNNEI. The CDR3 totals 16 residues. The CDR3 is CASSEAGLGVSDTQYF. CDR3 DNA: TGTGCCAGCAGTGAAGCTGGGTTAGGGGTGTCAGATACGCAGTATTTT. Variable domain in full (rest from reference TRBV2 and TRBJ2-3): EPEVTQTPSHQVTQMGQEVILRCVPISNHLYFYWYRQILGQKVEFLVSFYNNEISEKSEIFDDQFSVERPDGSNFTLKIRSTKLEDSAMYFCASSEAGLGVSDTQYFGPGTRLTVL.

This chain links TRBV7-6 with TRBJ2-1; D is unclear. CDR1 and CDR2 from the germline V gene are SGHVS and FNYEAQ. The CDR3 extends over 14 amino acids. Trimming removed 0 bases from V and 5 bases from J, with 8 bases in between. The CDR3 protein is CASSLASLDNEQFF. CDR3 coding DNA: TGTGCCAGCAGCTTAGCGAGCCTGGACAATGAGCAGTTCTTC. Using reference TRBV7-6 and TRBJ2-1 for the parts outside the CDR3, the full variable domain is GAGVSQSPRYKVTKRGQDVALRCDPISGHVSLYWYRQALGQGPEFLTYFNYEAQQDKSGLPNDRFSAERPEGSISTLTIQRTEQRDSAMYRCASSLASLDNEQFFGPGTRLTVL.

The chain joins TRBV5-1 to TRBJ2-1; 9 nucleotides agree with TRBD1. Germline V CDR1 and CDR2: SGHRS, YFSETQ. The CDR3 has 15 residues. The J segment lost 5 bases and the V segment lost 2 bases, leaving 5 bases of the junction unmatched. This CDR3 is CASSFQTGGNNEQFF. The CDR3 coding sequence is TGCGCCAGCAGCTTTCAGACAGGGGGGAACAATGAGCAGTTCTTC.

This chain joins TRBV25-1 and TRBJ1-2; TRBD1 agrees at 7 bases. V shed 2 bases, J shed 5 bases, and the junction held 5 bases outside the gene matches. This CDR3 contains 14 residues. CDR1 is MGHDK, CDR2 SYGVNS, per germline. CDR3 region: CASSEPTGRYGYTF. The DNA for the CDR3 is TGTGCCAGCAGTGAACCGACAGGGAGATATGGCTACACCTTC.

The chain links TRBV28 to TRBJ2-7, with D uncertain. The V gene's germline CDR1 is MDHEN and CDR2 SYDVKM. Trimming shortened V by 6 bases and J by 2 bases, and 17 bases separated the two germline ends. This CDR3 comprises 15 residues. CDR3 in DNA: TGTGCCAGCAGACCAACACCAATAAGCGCCTACGAGCAGTACTTC. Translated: CASRPTPISAYEQYF.

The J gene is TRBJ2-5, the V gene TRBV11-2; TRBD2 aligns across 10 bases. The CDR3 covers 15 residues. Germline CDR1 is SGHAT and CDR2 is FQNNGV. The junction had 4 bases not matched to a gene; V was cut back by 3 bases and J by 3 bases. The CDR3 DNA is TGTGCCAGCAGCTTTCGAGGACTAGCGGAAGAGACCCAGTACTTC. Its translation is CASSFRGLAEETQYF.

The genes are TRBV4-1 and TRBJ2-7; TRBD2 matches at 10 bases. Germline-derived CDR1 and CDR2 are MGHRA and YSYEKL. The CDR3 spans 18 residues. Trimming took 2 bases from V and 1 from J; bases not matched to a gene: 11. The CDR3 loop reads CASSQPELASGGSYEQYF. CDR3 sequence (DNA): TGCGCCAGCAGCCAACCGGAGCTAGCTAGCGGGGGTTCCTACGAGCAGTACTTC.

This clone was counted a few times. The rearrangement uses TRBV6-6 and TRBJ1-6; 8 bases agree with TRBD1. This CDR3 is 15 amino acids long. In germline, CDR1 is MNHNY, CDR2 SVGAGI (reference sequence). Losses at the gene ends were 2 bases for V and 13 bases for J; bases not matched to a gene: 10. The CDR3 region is CASSYHGQGGLPLHF. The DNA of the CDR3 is TGTGCCAGCAGTTACCACGGACAGGGAGGGCTCCCCCTCCACTTT.

CDR3 sequence reads: CATSRTTRVTYGYTF. In nucleotides, the CDR3 is TGTGCCACCAGCAGAACAACCAGGGTTACCTATGGCTACACCTTC. V gene TRBV15 combines with J gene TRBJ1-2, with D perhaps matching TRBD1 (5 bases). Germline V lookup: CDR1 LNHNV, CDR2 YYDKDF (reference sequence). Trimming took 2 bases from V and 4 from J, leaving 14 bases between them. The CDR3 has 15 residues.

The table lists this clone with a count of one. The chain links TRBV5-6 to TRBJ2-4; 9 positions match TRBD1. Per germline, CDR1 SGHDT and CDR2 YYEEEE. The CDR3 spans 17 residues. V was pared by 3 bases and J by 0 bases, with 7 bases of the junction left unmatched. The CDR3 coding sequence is TGTGCCAGCAGCTCAAAGACAGGGGGACTAGCCAAAAACATTCAGTACTTC. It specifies CASSSKTGGLAKNIQYF.

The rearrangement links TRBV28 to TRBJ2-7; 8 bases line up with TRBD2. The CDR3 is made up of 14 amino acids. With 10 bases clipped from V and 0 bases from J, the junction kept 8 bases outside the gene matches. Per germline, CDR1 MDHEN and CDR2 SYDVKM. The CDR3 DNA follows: TGTGCCATCCGCGCGGGGGGCGTCTCCTACGAGCAGTACTTC. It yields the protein CAIRAGGVSYEQYF.